These 30 T cell receptor beta chains originate from one sample sequenced in a study of blood T cell repertoires in COVID-19. Profiling relied on immunoSEQ multiplex PCR, and the TCRdb table lists in-frame clones only, not all of them. Among 200,000 to 250,000 clones listed, more than 80% were seen once. Sequencing was carried out using PBMCs or T cells enriched from blood (not recorded which). Source of these receptors: a woman aged 18 to 35 in a cohort exposed to, infected with or recovered from COVID-19 (not recorded which).

The chain recombines TRBV11-3 with TRBJ1-5, with 9 bases lining up with TRBD1. Trimming removed 5 bases from V and 2 bases from J; junction bases left unmatched: 7. CDR3 length equals 16 residues. The V gene's germline CDR1 is SGHNT and CDR2 YENEEA. CDR3 sequence reads: CASSTGTGMGNQPQHF. CDR3 coding DNA: TGTGCCAGCAGCACGGGGACAGGGATGGGCAATCAGCCCCAGCATTTT.

The V and J genes are TRBV11-2 and TRBJ1-4; maybe TRBD1 (5 bases). This CDR3 contains 16 residues. Germline values: CDR1 SGHAT, CDR2 FQNNGV. V lost 1 base and J 5 bases, leaving 14 bases between the germline ends. The CDR3 bases are TGTGCCAGCAGCTTAGCGGGGGGGAGAGGGAATGAAAAACTGTTTTTT. Protein product: CASSLAGGRGNEKLFF.

V is TRBV10-3 and J is TRBJ1-1; D not resolved. CDR1 and CDR2 from the germline V gene are ENHRY and SYGVKD. V shed 10 bases and J shed 0 bases, with 12 bases lying between them. The CDR3 spans 13 residues. DNA of the CDR3: TGTGCCAGCAAAATACAGATGAACACTGAAGCTTTCTTT. Translated: CASKIQMNTEAFF.

The V gene is TRBV6-4, the J gene TRBJ1-2, with 10 positions matching TRBD1. CDR1 and CDR2 from the germline V gene are MRHNA and SNTAGT. V gave up 2 bases and J gave up 4 bases; unmatched junction bases: 4. The CDR3 loop spans 15 amino acids. The CDR3 nucleotides are TGTGCCAGCAGTGACAGGGACAGGGGCGTCTATGGCTACACCTTC. Its protein is CASSDRDRGVYGYTF.

J is TRBJ2-7 and V is TRBV7-3; 10 positions match TRBD1. There are 14 residues in the CDR3. Germline CDR1 reads SGHTA; CDR2 reads FQGTGA. After removal of 2 bases from V and 4 bases from J, the junction contained 2 bases not matched to a gene. CDR3 residues: CASSLRQGAYEQYF. For the CDR3, the DNA is TGTGCCAGCAGCTTACGACAGGGGGCTTACGAGCAGTACTTC.

The chain links TRBV5-1 to TRBJ2-2, with D perhaps TRBD1 (6 bases). V lost 5 bases and J 4 bases, leaving 12 bases between the germline ends. The CDR3 length is 14 residues. In germline, CDR1 is SGHRS, CDR2 YFSETQ. CDR3 bases: TGCGCCAGCAGTTACAGGGTCGGCACCGGGGAGCTGTTTTTT. Protein product: CASSYRVGTGELFF.

This sequence joins TRBV7-3 and TRBJ1-1; 9 nucleotides agree with TRBD1. V lost 1 base to trimming and J lost 7 bases; unmatched junction nucleotides: 10. Germline CDR1 SGHTA, CDR2 FQGTGA. The CDR3 runs 16 residues. The DNA of the CDR3 is TGTGCCAGCAGCTTAAAAGGGGACAGGGCGGGCGTTGAAGCTTTCTTT. This gives the protein CASSLKGDRAGVEAFF.

The V and J genes are TRBV3-1 (or the pseudogene TRBV3-2) and TRBJ1-4; D remains ambiguous. The CDR3 is 13 amino acids. Germline V gene lookup returns CDR1 LGHDT and CDR2 YNNKEL (reference sequence). V lost 1 base and J 8 bases, leaving 8 bases between the germline ends. For the CDR3, the DNA is TGTGCCAGCAGCCAAGGACAACAGGAAAAACTGTTTTTT. The encoded protein is CASSQGQQEKLFF.

The CDR3 spells CASSLTAFRDRGYTF. CDR3 DNA sequence: TGTGCCAGCAGTTTAACCGCATTCCGGGACAGGGGCTACACCTTC. J is TRBJ1-2 and V is TRBV28; 8 bases fit TRBD1. Germline trimming cut 2 bases from V and 8 bases from J; bases unmatched to any gene: 10. The CDR3 is made up of 15 amino acids. Germline CDR1 reads MDHEN; CDR2 reads SYDVKM.

V usage is TRBV3-1 (or the pseudogene TRBV3-2) and J usage is TRBJ2-5, with a possible D match to TRBD1 (5 bases). Germline V gene lookup returns CDR1 LGHDT and CDR2 YNNKEL (reference sequence). The CDR3 runs 15 residues. Deletions cut 1 base from V and 2 bases from J, with 11 bases between. The CDR3 reads CASSQGGRAQETQYF. The CDR3 DNA follows: TGTGCCAGCAGCCAAGGGGGCAGGGCTCAAGAGACCCAGTACTTC.

The chain links TRBV7-3 to TRBJ2-3; TRBD2 is a possible D gene (5 bases). The germline V gene encodes CDR1 SGHTA and CDR2 FQGTGA. The germline V and J ends were trimmed by 5 bases and 0 bases, with 12 bases remaining between them. There are 15 residues in the CDR3. CDR3 residues: CASSQTGLSTDTQYF. The CDR3 coding sequence is TGTGCCAGCAGCCAAACCGGACTTAGCACAGATACGCAGTATTTT.

The rearrangement links TRBV7-9 to TRBJ1-3; D remains ambiguous. Per germline, CDR1 SEHNR and CDR2 FQNEAQ (reference sequence). This CDR3 has 14 residues. V was clipped by 2 bases and J by 4 bases, with 9 bases between them. The CDR3 is CASSLSGRGNTIYF. Written as DNA, the CDR3 is TGTGCCAGCAGCTTATCGGGTAGGGGAAACACCATATATTTT. Filled out from reference TRBV7-9 and TRBJ1-3, the complete variable domain reads DTGVSQNPRHKITKRGQNVTFRCDPISEHNRLYWYRQTLGQGPEFLTYFQNEAQLEKSRLLSDRFSAERPKGSFSTLEIQRTEQGDSAMYLCASSLSGRGNTIYFGEGSWLTVV.

This chain links TRBV6-5 with TRBJ1-2; D is unresolved. The V and J ends lost 6 bases and 8 bases respectively, with 13 bases between them. The germline V gene encodes CDR1 MNHEY and CDR2 SVGAGI. The length of the CDR3 is 12 residues. The DNA of the CDR3 is TGTGCCAGCAGCCCCGGGGATGGGGGCTACACCTTC. Translating gives CASSPGDGGYTF.

This clone has a single count. The chain joins TRBV10-2 to TRBJ2-6; TRBD1 matches 9 bases. Germline CDR1 reads WSHSY; CDR2 reads SAAADI. This CDR3 spans 17 amino acids. V lost 3 bases, J lost 2 bases, and 5 bases stayed unmatched. The CDR3 sequence is CASSDSQGATGANVLTF. CDR3 coding DNA: TGCGCCAGCAGTGACTCACAGGGGGCGACTGGGGCCAACGTCCTGACTTTC.

Remarks on this clone: The sample has other DNA sequences that encode this CDR3 too. The chain combines TRBV9 with TRBJ2-1, with 8 nucleotides matching TRBD2. V gave up 2 bases and J gave up 0 bases; unmatched junction bases: 1. Germline V gives CDR1 SGDLS, CDR2 YYNGEE. The length of the CDR3 is 15 residues. CDR3 sequence: CASSVRGGSYNEQFF. Here the CDR3 DNA reads TGTGCCAGCAGCGTCCGGGGGGGCTCCTACAATGAGCAGTTCTTC.

This clone was observed a single time. The genes are TRBV4-1 and TRBJ2-3; D call uncertain. Trimming removed 2 bases from V and 6 bases from J, with 12 bases in between. The CDR3 is made up of 14 amino acids. The germline V gene has CDR1 MGHRA and CDR2 YSYEKL. The CDR3 here is CASSQRLAWDTQYF. The CDR3 bases are TGCGCCAGCAGCCAACGATTGGCTTGGGATACGCAGTATTTT.

The rearrangement links TRBV28 to TRBJ1-4; the match to TRBD1 covers 8 bases. Trimming removed 4 bases from V and 4 bases from J; junction bases left unmatched: 14. Germline V lookup: CDR1 MDHEN, CDR2 SYDVKM. This CDR3 has 18 residues. The CDR3 sequence: CASSSQGARGLGNEKLFF. As DNA, the CDR3 is TGTGCCAGCAGTTCCCAGGGGGCGAGGGGGTTAGGTAATGAAAAACTGTTTTTT.

V and J are TRBV30 and TRBJ2-1, with TRBD2 matching over 8 bases. CDR1 is GTSNPN, CDR2 SVGIG, per germline (reference sequence). The ends lost 2 bases at V and 3 bases at J; junction bases unmatched: 6. The CDR3 has 15 amino acids. CDR3 DNA sequence: TGTGCCTGGAGTCGTGGCGGGAGGATCTACAATGAGCAGTTCTTC. Its translation: CAWSRGGRIYNEQFF.

This chain uses TRBV19 with TRBJ1-6, with D possibly being TRBD1 (5 bases). Germline values: CDR1 LNHDA, CDR2 SQIVND (reference sequence). CDR3 length equals 14 residues. V was clipped by 5 bases and J by 7 bases, with 12 bases between them. The CDR3 DNA sequence: TGTGCCAGTAGTGCGGGACCGCCCAATTCACCCCTCCACTTT. It specifies CASSAGPPNSPLHF.

The gene calls are TRBV29-1 and TRBJ1-5, with D tentatively TRBD1 (5 bases). The CDR3 covers 15 residues. The V end was cut by 6 bases, the J end by 0 bases, with 15 bases between. Germline assignment: CDR1 SQVTM and CDR2 ANQGSEA. In nucleotides, the CDR3 is TGCAGCGTAGGGGAAAGGGCTGATAGCAATCAGCCCCAGCATTTT. Its translation: CSVGERADSNQPQHF. Supplemented by reference TRBV29-1 and TRBJ1-5, the full variable domain reads SAVISQKPSRDICQRGTSLTIQCQVDSQVTMMFWYRQQPGQSLTLIATANQGSEATYESGFVIDKFPISRPNLTFSTLTVSNMSPEDSSIYLCSVGERADSNQPQHFGDGTRLSIL.

This sequence joins TRBV30 and TRBJ2-3; 8 bases map to TRBD2. V gave up 0 bases and J gave up 3 bases; unmatched junction bases: 5. The germline V gene encodes CDR1 GTSNPN and CDR2 SVGIG (reference sequence). This CDR3 is 15 amino acids long. CDR3 sequence: CAWSVLAGGTDTQYF. The CDR3 coding sequence is TGTGCCTGGAGTGTACTTGCGGGAGGAACAGATACGCAGTATTTT.

V usage is TRBV6-2 or TRBV6-3 and J usage is TRBJ2-3; TRBD2 matches 7 bases. Germline CDR1 MNHEY, CDR2 SVGEGT. CDR3 length equals 15 residues. V was pared by 6 bases and J by 2 bases, with 8 bases of the junction left unmatched. CDR3 loop: CASSHQRESTDTQYF. The CDR3 DNA follows: TGTGCCAGCAGCCACCAGCGGGAATCCACAGATACGCAGTATTTT.

This chain uses TRBV19 with TRBJ2-7, with D perhaps TRBD2 (5 bases). CDR1 and CDR2 from the germline V gene are LNHDA and SQIVND (reference sequence). Deletions cut 4 bases from V and 0 bases from J, with 13 bases between. CDR3 size: 15 residues. Here the CDR3 reads CASSSSVSTSYEQYF. The CDR3 DNA reads as TGTGCCAGTAGTAGTAGCGTATCCACCTCCTACGAGCAGTACTTC.

V gene TRBV5-1 combines with J gene TRBJ2-3, with TRBD2 matching 12 bases. J lost 6 bases, V lost 3 bases, and 5 bases had no gene match. Germline V lookup: CDR1 SGHRS, CDR2 YFSETQ. This CDR3 is 15 amino acids long. CDR3 DNA: TGCGCCAGCAGCTCGGGACTAGCGGGCCGGGATACGCAGTATTTT. Translated, it gives CASSSGLAGRDTQYF.

The chain is built from TRBV7-9 and TRBJ2-5; 14 bases align to TRBD2. The CDR3 runs 16 residues. J gave up 3 bases and V 6 bases, and 6 bases lay outside the gene matches. From germline, CDR1 is SEHNR and CDR2 FQNEAQ (reference sequence). CDR3 sequence (DNA): TGTGCCAGCAGTTTAATGGGACTAGCGGGAGAAGAGACCCAGTACTTC. Residues: CASSLMGLAGEETQYF.

The chain recombines TRBV18 with TRBJ2-1; the D gene is possibly TRBD2 (6 bases). The CDR3 spans 15 residues. Germline values: CDR1 KGHSH, CDR2 LQKENI. The ends were cut back, 6 bases at V and 4 bases at J, with 16 bases in the middle. In DNA form, the CDR3 reads TGTGCCAGCTCTACCAGGGCGGGGTTATACAATGAGCAGTTCTTC. Protein sequence: CASSTRAGLYNEQFF.

V gene TRBV2 combines with J gene TRBJ1-6; 9 bases match TRBD1. The CDR3 is 17 residues long. Germline values: CDR1 SNHLY, CDR2 FYNNEI. V lost 2 bases, J lost 8 bases, and 10 bases stayed unmatched. DNA for the CDR3: TGTGCCAGCAGTGAATATAAGGGACAGGGAGAGTATTCACCCCTCCACTTT. Its protein is CASSEYKGQGEYSPLHF. Variable domain in full (rest from reference TRBV2 and TRBJ1-6): EPEVTQTPSHQVTQMGQEVILRCVPISNHLYFYWYRQILGQKVEFLVSFYNNEISEKSEIFDDQFSVERPDGSNFTLKIRSTKLEDSAMYFCASSEYKGQGEYSPLHFGNGTRLTVT.

The chain's CDR3 is CASRTGDYNSPLHF. In DNA form, the CDR3 reads TGTGCCAGCAGAACAGGGGACTATAATTCACCCCTCCACTTT. V gene TRBV6-5 combines with J gene TRBJ1-6, with TRBD1 identical over 7 bases. Trimming cost V 6 bases and J 3 bases; bases outside gene matches: 2. Germline values: CDR1 MNHEY, CDR2 SVGAGI. The CDR3 extends over 14 amino acids.

This clone was counted at least ten times. The chain employs TRBV18 and TRBJ2-7; D is unclear. Germline assignment: CDR1 KGHSH and CDR2 LQKENI. CDR3 length: 14 amino acids. Trimming stripped 5 bases from V and 0 bases from J, with 11 bases between. CDR3 in amino acids: CASSADGFSYEQYF. The CDR3 bases are TGTGCCAGCTCAGCTGACGGGTTCTCCTACGAGCAGTACTTC.

V and J are TRBV6-5 and TRBJ2-7, with 14 positions matching TRBD2. The CDR3 is made up of 16 amino acids. Trimming took 4 bases from V and 5 from J; bases not matched to a gene: 7. Germline V gene lookup returns CDR1 MNHEY and CDR2 SVGAGI. The CDR3 DNA follows: TGTGCCAGCAGTTTGACCGGGACTAGCGGGGGCGACGAGCAGTACTTC. It is translated as CASSLTGTSGGDEQYF.